Each of the 28 T cell receptor beta chains below was sequenced from the same sample in a study of regulatory T cells in long-lasting Graves disease. Time point specified: newly diagnosed GD, antithyroid drugs for less than 3 months. There was RNA extracted from PBMCs, and the TCR library was made from it. Investigators prepared the TCR beta libraries by applying iRepertoire HTBI primers and Arm-PCR of CDR3 regions. TCRdb independently ran MiXCR on the multiplex PCR reads; one entry per CDR3 protein. The sample gives about 310,000 distinct CDR3 sequences, about 18% of which show up once; 38% is in the top ten. Sequencing used peripheral blood mononuclear cells (PBMCs), obtained at new diagnosis, from a patient treated with antithyroid drugs. Receptors were obtained from a female donor with Graves disease.

As concerns this clonotype: With only one base between it and a far larger clone, this is likely a read error. This sequence joins TRBV15 and TRBJ2-7; no reliable D call. The DNA end lines up better with TRBJ2-5; the J call may be wrong. Germline lookup yields CDR1 LNHNV and CDR2 YYDKDF (reference sequence). The CDR3 is made up of 17 amino acids. CDR3 region: CATSKDHRPAYQETQYF. For the CDR3, the DNA is TGTGCCACCAGCAAAGATCACCGGCCAGCGTACCAAGAGACCCAGTACTTC.

This clonotype occurred many times. This chain uses TRBV7-9 with TRBJ2-1; D unclear. The CDR3 length is 13 residues. CDR1 is SEHNR and CDR2 is FQNEAQ in the germline V gene (reference sequence). The germline V and J ends were trimmed by 0 bases and 15 bases, with 15 bases remaining between them. The CDR3 DNA follows: TGTGCCAGCAGCTTAGCTAGGATATTTTGGCCGTTCTTC. As protein: CASSLARIFWPFF.

This clonotype was counted many times. This chain uses TRBV7-9 with TRBJ2-1, with D perhaps TRBD1 or TRBD2 (6 bases each). The CDR3 is made up of 15 amino acids. Trimming shortened V by 5 bases and J by 5 bases, and 16 bases separated the two germline ends. Germline assignment: CDR1 SEHNR and CDR2 FQNEAQ (reference sequence). The CDR3 here is CASSPEGGENNEQFF. CDR3 in DNA: TGTGCCAGCAGCCCGGAGGGGGGAGAAAACAATGAGCAGTTCTTC.

This clonotype was detected ten times or more. The rearrangement joins TRBV24-1 to TRBJ2-4; D is unclear. V was cut by 4 bases and J by 1 base, with 7 bases left in between. The CDR3 spans 14 residues. CDR1 is KGHDR, CDR2 SFDVKD, per germline. In DNA, the CDR3 is TGTGCCACCAGTGACACAGTGGCCAAAAACATTCAGTACTTC. It encodes CATSDTVAKNIQYF.

This clonotype was detected ten times or more. The chain employs TRBV30 and TRBJ1-5; weak D call: TRBD1 (6 bases). From germline, CDR1 is GTSNPN and CDR2 SVGIG (reference sequence). This CDR3 region has 14 residues. V lost 5 bases, J lost 0 bases, and 11 bases lay in between. DNA for the CDR3: TGTGCCTGGGATACAGGGTATAGCAATCAGCCCCAGCATTTT. As protein: CAWDTGYSNQPQHF. The variable domain in full, with the rest retrieved from reference TRBV30 and TRBJ1-5, is SQTIHQWPATLVQPVGSPLSLECTVEGTSNPNLYWYRQAAGRGLQLLFYSVGIGQISSEVPQNLSASRPQDRQFILSSKKLLLSDSGFYLCAWDTGYSNQPQHFGDGTRLSIL.

This clonotype was detected a few times. J is TRBJ2-2 and V is TRBV6-5; D is possibly TRBD2 (6 bases). CDR1 is MNHEY, CDR2 SVGAGI, per germline. Trimming removed 3 bases from V and 4 bases from J, with 15 bases in between. The CDR3 contains 16 residues. CDR3 loop: CASSYFSGPSTGELFF. The CDR3 DNA reads as TGTGCCAGCAGTTATTTCAGCGGGCCCTCCACCGGGGAGCTGTTTTTT.

This clonotype appeared a few times. This may be a read error: a much more frequent sequence differs by one nucleotide. The chain combines TRBV9 with TRBJ2-1, with 7 bases aligning to TRBD2. Germline V gene sequence: CDR1 SGDLS, CDR2 YYNGEE. With 4 bases clipped from V and 12 bases from J, the junction kept 16 bases outside the gene matches. The CDR3 totals 15 residues. CDR3 coding DNA: TGTGCCAGCAGCCAAGACTGGGGACTAATTTTCGGGCAGTTCTTC. Its translation is CASSQDWGLIFGQFF.

This clonotype was recorded many times. The V call is TRBV7-9, the J call TRBJ2-7; TRBD1 agrees at 7 bases. V shed 5 bases and J 3 bases; nucleotides not matched to a gene: 7. The CDR3 extends over 14 amino acids. Germline values: CDR1 SEHNR, CDR2 FQNEAQ (reference sequence). CDR3 in DNA: TGTGCCAGCAGCCCCGGGACAGACCGCTACGAGCAGTACTTC. Translated, it gives CASSPGTDRYEQYF.

The sample holds many counts of this clonotype. This chain uses TRBV19 with TRBJ1-5, with D unresolved. Germline V gives CDR1 LNHDA, CDR2 SQIVND (reference sequence). The V gene lost 0 bases and the J gene lost 9 bases, with 12 bases spanning the gap. The CDR3 contains 14 residues. The CDR3 sequence: CASSIDEEIRPQHF. DNA for the CDR3: TGTGCCAGTAGTATAGATGAGGAAATACGGCCCCAGCATTTT.

This clonotype was counted many times. The chain is built from TRBV28 and TRBJ2-1; D perhaps matches TRBD2 (5 bases). The germline V gene encodes CDR1 MDHEN and CDR2 SYDVKM. The ends were cut back, 6 bases at V and 4 bases at J, with 10 bases in the middle. This CDR3 is built from 13 residues. CDR3 sequence (DNA): TGTGCCAGCAGGGGGAGAGGGTACAATGAGCAGTTCTTC. Its protein product is CASRGRGYNEQFF.

This clonotype was detected only a few times. This chain joins TRBV7-2 and TRBJ2-5; possible D gene TRBD2, 6 bases. CDR1 and CDR2 (germline): SGHTA, FQGNSA. V lost 7 bases and J lost 3, with 18 bases in between. The CDR3 is made up of 15 amino acids. This CDR3 reads CASITGTREEETQYF. For the CDR3, the DNA is TGTGCCAGCATCACCGGAACTAGGGAGGAAGAGACCCAGTACTTC.

There are many counts of this clonotype. One end of the junction is discordant with germline, which a read error may explain. The chain has TRBV10-2 and TRBJ1-6; 9 nucleotides align to TRBD1. The CDR3 covers 15 residues. Germline assignment: CDR1 WSHSY and CDR2 SAAADI. DNA of the CDR3: TGTGCCAGCAGTGACGAGGGACAGGGTAATTCACCCCTCCACTTT. Its protein is CASSDEGQGNSPLHF.

This clonotype appeared many times. The V and J genes are TRBV27 and TRBJ2-7; a possible D gene is TRBD1 (5 bases). This CDR3 is built from 13 residues. The germline gives CDR1 MNHEY, CDR2 SMNVEV (reference sequence). V dropped 3 bases and J dropped 3 bases, with 9 bases sitting between them. Written as DNA, the CDR3 is TGTGCCAGCAGTTTTGGCAGGGACTACGAGCAGTACTTC. This gives the protein CASSFGRDYEQYF.

This clonotype appeared a few times. The V gene is TRBV13, the J gene TRBJ2-2; 7 bases align to TRBD2. Germline V gene sequence: CDR1 PRHDT, CDR2 FYEKMQ (reference sequence). This CDR3 has 15 amino acids. The junction had 5 bases not matched to a gene; V was cut back by 3 bases and J by 4 bases. For the CDR3, the DNA is TGTGCCAGCAGCTTTTCCAGCGGGACCACCGGGGAGCTGTTTTTT. It codes for CASSFSSGTTGELFF. The complete variable domain, with remaining parts taken from reference TRBV13 and TRBJ2-2, reads AAGVIQSPRHLIKEKRETATLKCYPIPRHDTVYWYQQGPGQDPQFLISFYEKMQSDKGSIPDRFSAQQFSDYHSELNMSSLELGDSALYFCASSFSSGTTGELFFGEGSRLTVL.

This clonotype was detected many times. The chain combines TRBV18 with TRBJ2-1, with no clear D. The CDR3 runs to 17 residues. Trimming removed 4 bases from V and 0 bases from J, with 16 bases in between. CDR1 is KGHSH and CDR2 is LQKENI in the germline V gene. The CDR3 here is CASSLKPASGSYNEQFF. The CDR3 DNA follows: TGTGCCAGCTCACTTAAACCGGCCTCCGGCTCCTACAATGAGCAGTTCTTC.

V and J are TRBV13 and TRBJ2-6; 12 positions match TRBD2. The CDR3 is 19 amino acids. The germline V gene encodes CDR1 PRHDT and CDR2 FYEKMQ (reference sequence). J was trimmed by 2 bases and V by 2 bases; bases with no gene match: 7. For the CDR3, the DNA is TGTGCCAGCAGCTTATGGTCTAGCGGGAGGGCCCCTGGGGCCAACGTCCTGACTTTC. This gives the protein CASSLWSSGRAPGANVLTF. Together with reference TRBV13 and TRBJ2-6, the CDR3 gives the full variable domain: AAGVIQSPRHLIKEKRETATLKCYPIPRHDTVYWYQQGPGQDPQFLISFYEKMQSDKGSIPDRFSAQQFSDYHSELNMSSLELGDSALYFCASSLWSSGRAPGANVLTFGAGSRLTVL.

There are many counts of this clonotype. The junction differs from germline at one of its ends, possibly a read error. The chain links TRBV5-1 to TRBJ2-1; D gene uncertain. CDR1 and CDR2 (germline): SGHRS, YFSETQ. The CDR3 spans 12 residues. The CDR3 nucleotides are TGTGCCAGCAGCCCATCCTACAATGAGCAGTTCTTC. This translates into CASSPSYNEQFF.

There are many counts of this clonotype. This rearrangement joins TRBV11-3 to TRBJ1-2, with 7 bases identical to TRBD1. V was clipped by 5 bases and J by 3 bases; unmatched bases: 6. The CDR3 sequence is 14 residues long. Looked up from germline, CDR1 is SGHNT and CDR2 is YENEEA. The CDR3: CASSLGTDYYGYTF. The CDR3 DNA sequence: TGTGCCAGCAGCCTCGGGACAGACTACTATGGCTACACCTTC.

In its sample, this clonotype was seen once. The V gene is TRBV11-1, the J gene TRBJ1-1, with D unclear. The germline gives CDR1 SGHAT, CDR2 FQDESV (reference sequence). The V end was cut by 5 bases, the J end by 6 bases, with 13 bases between. This CDR3 region has 13 residues. The CDR3 loop is CASSTNLDSEAFF. The DNA for the CDR3 is TGTGCCAGCAGCACTAACTTAGACTCTGAAGCTTTCTTT.

The rearrangement uses TRBV5-1 and TRBJ2-3; D is unclear. Trimming cost V 0 bases and J 3 bases, with 17 bases left between them. CDR1 and CDR2 (germline): SGHRS, YFSETQ. This CDR3 has 17 residues. The CDR3 coding sequence is TGCGCCAGCAGCTTGGAGACCCCGGTCCATAGGACAGATACGCAGTATTTT. As protein: CASSLETPVHRTDTQYF.

The rearrangement links TRBV6-4 to TRBJ2-3; D is ambiguous. This CDR3 comprises 10 residues. Germline values: CDR1 MRHNA, CDR2 SNTAGT. The CDR3 protein is CAVDGDTQYF. Here the CDR3 DNA reads TGTGCGGTGGACGGGGATACGCAGTATTTT.

This clonotype occurred many times. This chain joins TRBV6-5 and TRBJ2-1; D ambiguous. The V gene lost 3 bases and the J gene lost 4 bases, with 19 bases spanning the gap. The germline V gene encodes CDR1 MNHEY and CDR2 SVGAGI. The CDR3 is 17 amino acids. DNA for the CDR3: TGTGCCAGCAGTTATGGGCCCGGCAGACGATCTTACAATGAGCAGTTCTTC. Translation: CASSYGPGRRSYNEQFF.

The rearrangement links TRBV5-4 to TRBJ2-5; TRBD2 aligns across 7 bases. In germline, CDR1 is SGHNT, CDR2 YYREEE (reference sequence). The CDR3 is 15 residues long. V lost 4 bases to trimming and J lost 0 bases; unmatched junction nucleotides: 6. The CDR3 is CASSHPLADQETQYF. CDR3 DNA sequence: TGTGCCAGCAGCCACCCCCTAGCGGACCAAGAGACCCAGTACTTC.

This clonotype was picked up many times. The chain employs TRBV2 and TRBJ2-5, with D perhaps matching TRBD2 (5 bases). Germline V CDR1 and CDR2: SNHLY, FYNNEI. V lost 6 bases and J lost 4, with 9 bases in between. This CDR3 has 12 residues. The CDR3 coding sequence is TGTGCCAGCAGGGCGGGTGGAGAGACCCAGTACTTC. It specifies CASRAGGETQYF.

This clonotype was detected many times. V and J are TRBV11-2 and TRBJ2-2; 9 nucleotides agree with TRBD2. The CDR3 covers 17 residues. Germline CDR1 SGHAT, CDR2 FQNNGV. After removal of 5 bases from V and 9 bases from J, the junction contained 16 bases not matched to a gene. CDR3 DNA sequence: TGTGCCAGCAGCCCCGTACGGCGGGAGGGCCTGACGAGGGAGCTGTTTTTT. It yields the protein CASSPVRREGLTRELFF.

Points on this clonotype: A much larger clone differs by one base, so this may be a read error. The V gene is TRBV11-2, the J gene TRBJ2-3; D unresolved. The CDR3 extends over 16 amino acids. CDR1 and CDR2 (germline): SGHAT, FQNNGV. CDR3 sequence reads: CARSLETGPDVDTQYF. Written as DNA, the CDR3 is TGTGCCCGCAGCTTAGAGACCGGGCCTGATGTGGATACGCAGTATTTT.

This clonotype was recorded many times. The chain uses TRBV11-1 and TRBJ2-2; TRBD1 matches at 7 bases. The CDR3 totals 15 residues. The germline V gene encodes CDR1 SGHAT and CDR2 FQDESV (reference sequence). Trimming took 5 bases from V and 3 from J; bases not matched to a gene: 6. CDR3 coding DNA: TGTGCCAGCAGCCAGCAGGGGGTTGACACCGGGGAGCTGTTTTTT. This encodes CASSQQGVDTGELFF. Variable domain in full (rest from reference TRBV11-1 and TRBJ2-2): EAEVAQSPRYKITEKSQAVAFWCDPISGHATLYWYRQILGQGPELLVQFQDESVVDDSQLPKDRFSAERLKGVDSTLKIQPAELGDSAMYLCASSQQGVDTGELFFGEGSRLTVL.

V usage is TRBV5-1 and J usage is TRBJ2-5; D might be TRBD1 (5 bases). CDR3 length equals 15 residues. Trimming took off 0 bases at V and 2 bases at J, with 11 bases between the two ends. The germline V gene encodes CDR1 SGHRS and CDR2 YFSETQ. CDR3 residues: CASSLGPGQQETQYF. The CDR3 DNA follows: TGCGCCAGCAGCTTGGGGCCCGGACAACAAGAGACCCAGTACTTC.